The clone carrying this T cell receptor beta chain was recorded a few times. The source of the sample is a study of human T cells and chemical hapten exposure. The CDR3 runs 15 residues. Time point described: patch test 2, 6 weeks after DPC sensitization. As to treatment: therapeutic diphenylcyclopropenone sensitization with weekly scalp DPC. TCRdb recomputed calls from the RACE reads with MiXCR, one row per CDR3 protein. The sample has 110,000 to 150,000 distinct CDR3 sequences; 12% are singletons. The sample was whole blood, taken in connection with sensitization to the hapten diphenylcyclopropenone (DPC). This TCR came from a woman aged 45-65 years with alopecia areata. Some clones in this sample may be carry-over from other donors' samples. The chain links TRBV21-1 to TRBJ2-2; the table names TRBD1, a call not compared with the DNA. TRBV21-1 corresponds to a pseudogene. The CDR3 reads CASSEPRRGAGELFF. In DNA form, the CDR3 reads TGTGCCAGCAGCGAACCCCGTCGAGGGGCCGGGGAGCTGTTTTTT.